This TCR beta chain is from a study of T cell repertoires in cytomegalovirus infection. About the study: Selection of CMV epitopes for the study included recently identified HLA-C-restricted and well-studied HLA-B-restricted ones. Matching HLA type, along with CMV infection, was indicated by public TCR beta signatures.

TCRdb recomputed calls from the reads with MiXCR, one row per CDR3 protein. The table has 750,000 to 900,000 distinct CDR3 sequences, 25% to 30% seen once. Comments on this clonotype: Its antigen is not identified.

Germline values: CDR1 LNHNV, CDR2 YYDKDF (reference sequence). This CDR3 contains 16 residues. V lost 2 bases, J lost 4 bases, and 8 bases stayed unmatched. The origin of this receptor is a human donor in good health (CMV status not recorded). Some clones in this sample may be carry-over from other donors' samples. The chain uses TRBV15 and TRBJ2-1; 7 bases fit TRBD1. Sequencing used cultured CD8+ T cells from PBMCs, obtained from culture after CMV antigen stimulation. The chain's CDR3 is CATSRPQGTAYNEQFF. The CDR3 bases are TGTGCCACCAGCAGACCCCAAGGGACAGCGTACAATGAGCAGTTCTTC.